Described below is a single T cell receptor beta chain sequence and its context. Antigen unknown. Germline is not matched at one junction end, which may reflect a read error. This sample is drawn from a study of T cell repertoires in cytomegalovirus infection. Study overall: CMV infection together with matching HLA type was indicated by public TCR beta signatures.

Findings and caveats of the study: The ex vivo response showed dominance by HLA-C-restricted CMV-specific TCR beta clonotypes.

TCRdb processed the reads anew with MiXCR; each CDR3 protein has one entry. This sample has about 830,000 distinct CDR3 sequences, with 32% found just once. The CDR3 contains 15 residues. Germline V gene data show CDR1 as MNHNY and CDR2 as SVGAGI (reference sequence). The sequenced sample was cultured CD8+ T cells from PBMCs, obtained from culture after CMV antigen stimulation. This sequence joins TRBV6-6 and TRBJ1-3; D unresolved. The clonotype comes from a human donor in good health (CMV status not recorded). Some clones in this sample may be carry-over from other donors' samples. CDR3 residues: CASSYVQNSGNTVYF. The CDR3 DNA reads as TGTGCCAGCAGTTATGTACAGAACTCTGGAAACACCGTATATTTT.